This TCR beta chain came from a study of cytomegalovirus exposure and HLA in healthy donors. Healthy bone marrow donors made up the cohort. PCR involved 60 Vbeta and 13 Jbeta primers. Sequencing used immunoSEQ multiplex PCR; TCRdb keeps in-frame clones, though not all of them. The data contain 100,000 to 150,000 clones, 83% of them seen just once; the ten biggest clones take up around 19%. General study results and limits: As confirmed in vitro, three CMV-associated chains were specific for CMV antigens. Among immune exposure information, only CMV serostatus was available.

Note on this clone: Its antigen remains unidentified.

The ends lost 6 bases at V and 6 bases at J; junction bases unmatched: 9. This CDR3 spans 14 amino acids. Germline assignment: CDR1 LNHDA and CDR2 SQIVND (reference sequence). Sequencing was done on a sample of PBMCs. This TCR came from a young man in good health and CMV-seropositive. The chain recombines TRBV19 with TRBJ2-7; 9 bases line up with TRBD1. In nucleotides, the CDR3 is TGTGCCAGTAGCCCCTCAGGACAGGGGCTCGAGCAGTACTTC. This gives the protein CASSPSGQGLEQYF.